Described below is a single T cell receptor beta chain sequence and its context. Time point specified: pre-treatment sample, taken before nivolumab and TIL therapy. Patients were adults with stage 4 NSCLC. These data are taken from a study of TIL therapy for anti-PD-1-resistant metastatic lung cancer. At the level of the study: Tumors carried a median around 1.4 non-synonymous mutations per megabase.

The immunoSEQ assay was v3. Survey-level samples got some 2 million read pairs; deep-level samples got roughly 4.5-6.5 million. The repertoire was sequenced with immunoSEQ multiplex PCR; TCRdb's copy has only in-frame clones and lacks some. The repertoire holds tens of thousands of clones, 69% seen once, with about 6.3% in the top ten. V trimming: 3 bases; J trimming: 8 bases; junction bases outside the gene matches: 7. CDR1 is SGHAT, CDR2 FQNNGV, per germline. The CDR3 consists of 14 residues. This clonotype was sampled from a person between 25 and 80 years old with non-small cell lung cancer. The material sequenced was blood, taken at baseline. The chain links TRBV11-2 to TRBJ1-2; 9 bases line up with TRBD1. The CDR3 reads CASSLGQGVGGYTF. In DNA, the CDR3 is TGTGCCAGCAGCTTGGGACAGGGTGTGGGCGGCTACACCTTC.